What follows describes a single T cell receptor (beta chain). Its target antigen remains unknown. At one boundary the junction diverges from the germline segment, which might be a read error. In total, 666 healthy bone marrow donors made up the cohort. At the time of sampling, all cohort members were nominally healthy, though unrecorded immune exposures were likely present. The donor was CMV seronegative and belonged to the group of approximately 320 seronegative cohort members. A peripheral blood sample was collected from each donor, and TCR beta sequencing was performed on peripheral blood mononuclear cells. The Qiagen DNeasy Blood Extraction Kit was used to extract genomic DNA from the blood cell samples. Libraries were built with the immunoSEQ multiplex PCR assay. For the multiplex PCR, a mixture combining 60 forward primers for TCR Vbeta segments and 13 reverse primers for TCR Jbeta segments was used. The CDR3 region of rearranged TCR beta genes was amplified from genomic DNA by a multiplex PCR assay. On the Illumina HiSeq System, the amplified TCR beta libraries were sequenced as 87-base-pair reads. Processing in the source paper ran as follows. Across the 700 or so repertoires, a later analysis counted tens of millions of unique TCR beta chains, roughly 11 million of which were shared by at least two donors. To remove PCR and sequencing errors, raw reads were error-corrected and collapsed into unique sequences using a nearest-neighbor algorithm that merged closely related sequences. V, D and J gene segments were assigned by aligning CDR3 sequences to IMGT reference sequences. For a sequence to be retained, a match of at least six nucleotides was required to both a V gene segment and a J gene segment. A rearrangement counted as productive if the CDR3 had no stop codons and remained in frame with V and J, and every other rearrangement counted as non-productive. CDR3 was defined by IMGT convention, running from the second conserved V-encoded cysteine to the conserved J-encoded phenylalanine. The earlier analysis of 550 to 650 of the donors excluded any sequence lacking an unambiguous match to a single V gene segment. An earlier analysis of around 600 of the donors classified V segments as functional when productive rearrangements were above 56.7% and as segregating when the standard deviation between donors was above 5%. A statistical classification framework was built to diagnose cytomegalovirus status from the catalog of TCR beta chain sequences. In a later analysis, V and J genes were assigned by comparing TCR nucleotide sequences against IMGT/GENE-DB human TR gene sequences. Using the TCRdist pipeline, a later analysis assigned CDR3 sequences along with most-parsimonious VDJ recombination scenarios. A later analysis defined each TCR beta chain by its CDR3 amino acid sequence plus V-gene family, and excluded reads lacking a unique V-gene family. In a later analysis, 450 to 600 highly shared, low-generation-probability nucleotide sequences were removed to address suspected cross-contamination and a sequencing artifact. In a later analysis, a clonal expansion index was calculated for each public chain from normalized within-repertoire ranks of inferred template counts. A later analysis computed generation probabilities with a VDJ recombination model fitted to out-of-frame rearrangements, and checked the results against IGoR. In a later analysis, TCR-TCR, TCR-HLA and TCR-CMV co-occurrence was scored with hypergeometric tests, and a repertoire-size bias correction was applied to TCR pairs. To estimate false discovery rates, a later analysis permuted the HLA or CMV assignments 20 times. In a later analysis, co-occurring TCRs were grouped with DBSCAN, and TCRdist sequence similarity was added when clustering was performed within HLA-allele-positive subsets. Co-occurrence clustering excluded repertoires with fewer than 30,000 or more than 120,000 public chains, plus five with anomalous nucleotide sharing. TCRdb retrieved this table from immuneACCESS and kept in-frame rearrangements only. Not all clones are present; in checked studies, unresolved V genes account for under half, and no reason is known for the remainder. V and J calls and clone size are as listed in that table; D and trimming were resolved from the DNA. The sample table records approximately 160,000 clones; less than 85% of these occur just once. 4.5% to 5.5% of the sample is in the top ten clones.

The CDR3 holds 15 amino acids from the cysteine to the phenylalanine. Only CDR3 DNA is held: 45 bases, read in frame from base 1. Per the germline V gene (reference sequence), MNHNY is the CDR1 and SVGAGI is the CDR2. This sample is drawn from a study of cytomegalovirus exposure and HLA in healthy donors (dated by TCRdb to 2015 to 2018). Describing the broader study: An earlier analysis of a few hundred of the donors reported about 260 Gb of sequence data and 95 million to 140 million unique TCR beta sequences obtained from 180 million or so T cells. An early release that covered several hundred HLA-typed donors contained approximately 300 gigabases of sequencing data and tens of millions of unique TCR sequences. Of the roughly 390 genotyped donors, 81% were placed in the genetic ancestry cluster associated with self-reported Caucasian donors. The aim of the study was to test whether cataloging public T cell receptors could identify signatures of past pathogen exposure. The study profiled the T cell repertoires of under 700 subjects by immunosequencing and related them to cytomegalovirus serostatus. Along with the approximately 650-subject first cohort, a separate validation cohort of over a hundred different subjects was used. To predict cytomegalovirus infection status, the study brought together high-throughput TCR immunosequencing, statistical association of individual TCRs with disease status, and machine learning. A later analysis re-analyzed previously published TCR beta repertoires from approximately 700 donors and added high-resolution HLA genotyping to study TCR occurrence patterns. In the later analysis, no new phenotypic data were used to find candidate immune exposures; instead, reliance was placed on TCR beta sequences and their occurrence across donors. An earlier analysis of approximately 580 of the donors used high-throughput TCR beta sequencing to judge whether each TCR beta V gene segment behaved as functional or pseudogenic. Alongside the repertoire data, information on donor age, sex, ethnicity and CMV serostatus was compiled. Genome-wide SNP genotypes for about 65% of the roughly 670 donors were used in a later genetic analysis, which treated that subset as a discovery cohort. All discovery cohort repertoires had been generated using a single sequencing platform. HLA typing covered class I and class II loci at four-digit resolution. The number of typed donors differed by locus: roughly 620-640 for A, B, C, DRB1 and DQB1; some 500 for DQA1; fewer than 610 for DPA1; and some 450 for DPB1. A few DR-DQ haplotypes were treated as single units for association and clustering because of strong linkage in the cohort. On average, approximately 250,000 unique TCR beta nucleotide sequences were sequenced per donor among several hundred genotyped donors of the cohort, with about 17% of those sequences being non-productive.

General findings and caveats noted by the study authors: The study listed over 150 TCR beta chains as associated with cytomegalovirus. Broadly in line with IMGT annotations, most TCR beta V segments showed up in productive rearrangements about 90% or about 30% of the time in an earlier analysis of several hundred of the donors. Because HLA typing was missing for some donors at each locus, association tests included only the typed subset. According to the authors, the approach could potentially be generalized to other disease states and immunological phenotypes. Assigning TCR associations to individual alleles was difficult when HLA alleles, especially DR and DQ, strongly co-occurred. According to a later analysis, parvovirus B19, influenza, CMV and Epstein-Barr virus appeared linked to several top co-occurrence clusters. According to a later analysis, TCR association rates differed among HLA loci, with DRB1 alleles showing the most associated TCRs and HLA-C alleles showing the fewest. The classifier was reported to diagnose cytomegalovirus status with high specificity and sensitivity in both the original cohort and the validation cohort. A further reported finding was that TCR beta sequences accurately predicted the HLA-A and HLA-B alleles for most subjects in the first cohort. A few of the identified cytomegalovirus-associated TCR beta chains were confirmed in vitro to be specific for cytomegalovirus antigens. A group of highly shared sequence variants was considered likely to be a technical artifact of the sequencing pipeline. This cohort had only TCR beta chains sequenced, and the lack of alpha or paired-chain data limited which features could be detected. In a later genetic analysis, fewer N-insertions in productive TCRs were reported among donors in an Asian-associated ancestry cluster than the 666-donor mean. While some public TCRs were present in many individuals, most TCR sequences turned up only very rarely across donors. A later analysis associated 16,951 TCR beta sequences with specific HLA alleles at a false discovery rate of 0.05. An association between a missense DCLRE1C variant and V-gene and J-gene trimming of TCR beta chains was found in a later genetic analysis and replicated in an independent cohort. Because counts were too low, approximately 18 rarely observed V segments, including chromosome 9 orphons, were excluded from the earlier analysis of 587 of the donors. Some IMGT-functional V segments, including TRBV6-2 and TRBV6-3, could not be distinguished by the 87-base-pair reads and were therefore excluded. The only immune exposure information available for the cohort was CMV serostatus. Sequencing depth was assumed to be roughly uniform across donors in the presence/absence analyses, though that assumption may not hold. Linkage disequilibrium might explain the correlated functional status among segregating V segments, but an unknown experimental factor could not be excluded. Most CMV-associated TCR beta chains appeared to be HLA-restricted in a later analysis, and the HLA associations seemed to be driven largely by CMV exposure. Compared with equally common non-associated chains, HLA-associated TCR beta chains in a later analysis were more clonally expanded and had lower generation probabilities.

This clonotype originated in a man aged 18 to 30 in good health and CMV-seronegative. The chain is made from TRBV6-6 and TRBJ1-4; 7 bases in the middle match TRBD1. Sample: PBMCs. The nucleotides read TGTGCCGGCAGTTACCCGGACAGGTCGAACGAAAAACTGTTTTTT. The encoded protein is CAGSYPDRSNEKLFF.